This TCR beta chain is drawn from a study of graft-versus-host responses after intestinal transplantation. On the study more broadly: Anti-thymocyte globulin served as induction for all recipients, who then took tacrolimus and steroids for about three years. Overall study findings and caveats: Detected in recipient marrow were GvH clones, some of which were first observed in ileum or blood.

Looked up from germline, CDR1 is LGHNA and CDR2 is YNFKEQ. With 1 base clipped from V and 0 bases from J, the junction kept 2 bases outside the gene matches. The CDR3 runs to 15 residues. A remark on this clone: Antigen unknown.

Here immunoSEQ multiplex PCR was the method, and the copy in TCRdb shows in-frame clones only, minus some. The sample includes about 39,000 clones, nearly 95% of them seen just once. The sample here was unstimulated CD8+ T cells sorted from spleen or lymph node cells, taken before transplant. The J gene is TRBJ1-1, the V gene TRBV4-2; TRBD1 agrees at 7 bases. This sequence was found in a human donor who was the organ donor for an intestinal transplant. The CDR3 here is CASSQADRLNTEAFF. In DNA form, the CDR3 reads TGTGCCAGCAGCCAAGCGGACAGGTTGAACACTGAAGCTTTCTTT.